The next 10 T cell receptor beta chains were all read from a single sample in a study of neurological immune-mediated disorders. One entry per CDR3 protein results from TCRdb running MiXCR on the 5' RACE reads. The data contain some 16,000 distinct CDR3 sequences, about a fifth of them singletons. The sample comprised PBMCs. The receptors were sampled from a middle-aged man in good health.

This clonotype occurred many times. This chain uses TRBV27 with TRBJ1-1, with D possibly TRBD1 on 6 matching bases. V lost 4 bases and J lost 4, with 13 bases in between. This CDR3 region has 14 residues. CDR1 MNHEY and CDR2 SMNVEV come from the germline V gene (reference sequence). The CDR3 coding sequence is TGTGCCAGCAGTTCCAGGACAGCTGGCACTGAAGCTTTCTTT. It yields the protein CASSSRTAGTEAFF.

This clonotype was found many times. V is TRBV20-1 and J is TRBJ2-7, with TRBD2 matching over 12 bases. Germline V gene lookup returns CDR1 DFQATT and CDR2 SNEGSKA (reference sequence). The CDR3 consists of 14 residues. V gave up 1 base and J gave up 6 bases; unmatched junction bases: 4. The CDR3 DNA reads TGCAGTGCTAGAGGAACTAGCGGGAGGACCGAGCAGTACTTC. Translated, it gives CSARGTSGRTEQYF.

The chain recombines TRBV28 with TRBJ2-1, with D tentatively TRBD1 (6 bases). Germline V gene data show CDR1 as MDHEN and CDR2 as SYDVKM. V was shortened by 10 bases and J by 2 bases, with 15 bases between the two germline ends. The CDR3 is made up of 14 amino acids. The chain's CDR3 is CATMLDRTYNEQFF. The CDR3 region has the DNA TGTGCCACCATGTTGGACAGAACCTACAATGAGCAGTTCTTC.

This clonotype is termed medium-sized. The chain uses TRBV7-3 and TRBJ2-7; TRBD2 might be the D (6 bases). Per the germline V gene, CDR1 is SGHTA and CDR2 is FQGTGA. Trimming stripped 5 bases from V and 3 bases from J, with 14 bases between. This CDR3 has 14 residues. CDR3 loop: CASSPAGGNYEQYF. The CDR3 DNA follows: TGTGCCAGCAGCCCCGCCGGGGGTAACTACGAGCAGTACTTC.

This clonotype ranks as medium-sized. CDR3 nucleotides: TGTGCCAGCAGCGGGGACAGCAATAATTCACCCCTCCACTTT. It codes for CASSGDSNNSPLHF. The V and J genes are TRBV9 and TRBJ1-6, with 7 bases aligning to TRBD1. With 3 bases clipped from V and 5 bases from J, the junction kept 2 bases outside the gene matches. The length of the CDR3 is 14 residues. Germline assignment: CDR1 SGDLS and CDR2 YYNGEE. Full variable domain (missing parts from reference TRBV9 and TRBJ1-6): DSGVTQTPKHLITATGQRVTLRCSPRSGDLSVYWYQQSLDQGLQFLIQYYNGEERAKGNILERFSAQQFPDLHSELNLSSLELGDSALYFCASSGDSNNSPLHFGNGTRLTVT.

The gene calls are TRBV7-2 and TRBJ2-1, with D possibly being TRBD1 (7 bases). CDR3 length: 16 residues. Looked up from germline, CDR1 is SGHTA and CDR2 is FQGNSA. The V end lost 4 bases, the J end lost 9 bases, and 22 bases lay between the germline ends. CDR3 in amino acids: CASSSQGGATGGEQFF. The CDR3 DNA follows: TGTGCCAGCAGCTCCCAGGGGGGTGCCACGGGCGGTGAGCAGTTCTTC.

The chain joins TRBV20-1 to TRBJ2-1; D possibly matches TRBD1 or TRBD2 (6 bases each). Germline V gives CDR1 DFQATT, CDR2 SNEGSKA (reference sequence). The ends were cut back, 8 bases at V and 5 bases at J, with 19 bases in the middle. There are 14 residues in the CDR3. The DNA for the CDR3 is TGCAGTCCCCAACCCGGAGGGGGGAACAATGAGCAGTTCTTC. The encoded protein is CSPQPGGGNNEQFF.

Judged by abundance, this clonotype is medium-sized. The chain carries TRBV25-1 and TRBJ1-6; D call uncertain. The ends were cut back, 8 bases at V and 9 bases at J, with 11 bases in the middle. Germline V CDR1 and CDR2: MGHDK, SYGVNS. There are 12 residues in the CDR3. The CDR3 region is CASRRESSPLHF. The CDR3 DNA reads as TGTGCCAGCCGCAGAGAGAGTTCACCCCTCCACTTT. Looking up the rest from reference TRBV25-1 and TRBJ1-6 gives the full variable domain: EADIYQTPRYLVIGTGKKITLECSQTMGHDKMYWYQQDPGMELHLIHYSYGVNSTEKGDLSSESTVSRIRTEHFPLTLESARPSHTSQYLCASRRESSPLHFGNGTRLTVT.

This clonotype was detected ten times or more. V usage is TRBV20-1 and J usage is TRBJ2-7; TRBD1 agrees at 7 bases. V lost 6 bases and J lost 1; bases outside the gene matches: 6. Germline CDR1 reads DFQATT; CDR2 reads SNEGSKA (reference sequence). The CDR3 consists of 13 residues. CDR3 in amino acids: CSAPRTGSYEQYF. The CDR3, as DNA: TGCAGTGCCCCCCGGACAGGTTCCTACGAGCAGTACTTC.

The chain links TRBV7-2 to TRBJ2-3, with D possibly matching TRBD2 (6 bases). Trimming left V 5 bases short and J 6 bases short, with 18 bases between. Germline values: CDR1 SGHTA, CDR2 FQGNSA. The CDR3 contains 15 residues. The CDR3, as DNA: TGTGCCAGCAGCCTTCTTGGGCGGGATGCTGATACGCAGTATTTT. Amino acids: CASSLLGRDADTQYF.